The text below deals with one T cell receptor beta chain. The source of the sample is a study of T cell responses to AZD1222 COVID-19 vaccine. The V and J ends lost 5 bases and 7 bases respectively, with 21 bases between them. There are 16 residues in the CDR3. Germline assignment: CDR1 LNHDA and CDR2 SQIVND (reference sequence). Generated by immunoSEQ multiplex PCR, the TCRdb table keeps only in-frame clones and is missing some. The table includes about 88,000 clones, 85% to 90% detected once. The rearrangement uses TRBV19 and TRBJ1-5; D call uncertain. The sample here was peripheral blood, taken on day 0 of AZD1222 vaccination. The receptor's source is an adult in good health. Here the CDR3 reads CASSLGWGGLRQPQHF. CDR3 coding DNA: TGTGCCAGTAGTTTGGGGTGGGGAGGGTTGAGACAGCCCCAGCATTTT. Supplemented by reference TRBV19 and TRBJ1-5, the full variable domain reads DGGITQSPKYLFRKEGQNVTLSCEQNLNHDAMYWYRQDPGQGLRLIYYSQIVNDFQKGDIAEGYSVSREKKESFPLTVTSAQKNPTAFYLCASSLGWGGLRQPQHFGDGTRLSIL.